The 23 T cell receptor beta chains in this list originate from one sample, sequenced in a study of OX40 agonist ivuxolimab in advanced cancers. Only in-frame clones appear in the TCRdb table, and some are missing; sequencing was by immunoSEQ multiplex PCR. The repertoire includes about 90,000 clones, around 85% of them detected once, and 0.2% to 0.25% sits in the top ten. Sequences were derived from CD4+ or CD8+ T cells sorted from blood, sampled in a trial of the OX40 agonist ivuxolimab. The receptors stem from an adult with an advanced solid tumor such as melanoma, head and neck, liver or kidney cancer.

The chain links TRBV2 to TRBJ2-3; 11 nucleotides match TRBD2. Germline loops: CDR1 SNHLY, CDR2 FYNNEI. Trimming cost V 6 bases and J 5 bases; bases outside gene matches: 4. There are 14 residues in the CDR3. The CDR3, as DNA: TGTGCCAGCAGGGTTACTAGCGGGGGAGATACGCAGTATTTT. It translates to CASRVTSGGDTQYF.

V and J are TRBV7-9 and TRBJ2-7; 7 bases fit TRBD2. Germline V gives CDR1 SEHNR, CDR2 FQNEAQ (reference sequence). The CDR3 is 14 amino acids. V gave up 1 base and J gave up 2 bases; unmatched junction bases: 2. The CDR3 DNA follows: TGTGCCAGCAGCTTAGGCAGCGGGGCCTACGAGCAGTACGTC. It encodes CASSLGSGAYEQYV.

The chain is built from TRBV5-1 and TRBJ1-4, with D maybe TRBD1 (5 bases). Trimming cost V 2 bases and J 0 bases, with 17 bases left between them. Germline-derived CDR1 and CDR2 are SGHRS and YFSETQ. This CDR3 is built from 18 residues. CDR3 residues: CASSFSRVGSATNEKLFF. In nucleotides, the CDR3 is TGCGCCAGCAGCTTTTCCAGGGTAGGAAGTGCAACTAATGAAAAACTGTTTTTT. Variable domain in full (rest from reference TRBV5-1 and TRBJ1-4): KAGVTQTPRYLIKTRGQQVTLSCSPISGHRSVSWYQQTPGQGLQFLFEYFSETQRNKGNFPGRFSGRQFSNSRSEMNVSTLELGDSALYLCASSFSRVGSATNEKLFFGSGTQLSVL.

The genes are TRBV4-1 and TRBJ2-3, with TRBD1 matching 7 bases. This CDR3 region has 15 residues. The V gene's germline CDR1 is MGHRA and CDR2 YSYEKL. The V and J ends lost 5 bases and 0 bases, in that order; junction bases with no gene match: 5. The CDR3 here is CASSSGQFSTDTQYF. In DNA, the CDR3 is TGCGCCAGCAGCTCGGGACAGTTTAGCACAGATACGCAGTATTTT.

The chain combines TRBV4-1 with TRBJ2-1; 8 bases align to TRBD2. The CDR3 contains 15 residues. After removal of 1 base from V and 8 bases from J, the junction contained 7 bases not matched to a gene. Germline V gene sequence: CDR1 MGHRA, CDR2 YSYEKL. For the CDR3, the DNA is TGCGCCAGCAGCCAAGGTCGGGGGGGCCTCTATGAGCAGTTCTTC. It yields the protein CASSQGRGGLYEQFF.

V and J are TRBV30 and TRBJ2-7, with 8 bases matching TRBD2. Per the germline V gene, CDR1 is GTSNPN and CDR2 is SVGIG (reference sequence). There are 16 residues in the CDR3. V dropped 2 bases and J dropped 6; count of bases not matched to a gene: 15. The CDR3 nucleotides read TGTGCCTGGAGTACGTCGTACGGGAGGGCTGGGAGCGAGCAGTACTTC. Translated: CAWSTSYGRAGSEQYF.

In this sample, this clone turned up once. The chain links TRBV5-1 to TRBJ2-5; D might be TRBD2 (7 bases). CDR1 is SGHRS, CDR2 YFSETQ, per germline. V was trimmed by 5 bases and J by 5 bases, leaving 19 bases between them. The CDR3 loop spans 15 amino acids. The chain's CDR3 is CASRGTGGSRETQYF. Written as DNA, the CDR3 is TGCGCCAGCAGGGGAACGGGGGGCTCTCGGGAGACCCAGTACTTC.

This clone has a single count. This chain uses TRBV2 with TRBJ2-1, with D maybe TRBD2 (5 bases). Germline V gene data show CDR1 as SNHLY and CDR2 as FYNNEI. The length of the CDR3 is 13 residues. The V gene lost 10 bases and the J gene lost 5 bases, with 15 bases spanning the gap. DNA of the CDR3: TGTGCCACCACGCCGGGGATGAACAATGAGCAGTTCTTC. As protein: CATTPGMNNEQFF.

The chain uses TRBV2 and TRBJ1-2; 7 nucleotides match TRBD1. There are 14 residues in the CDR3. V was clipped by 6 bases and J by 7 bases; unmatched bases: 11. The germline CDR1 and CDR2 sequences are SNHLY and FYNNEI. In nucleotides, the CDR3 is TGTGCCAGCAGCGAGGGTCGAGGGGGCGGTGGCTACACCTTC. Amino acid sequence: CASSEGRGGGGYTF.

The chain recombines TRBV9 with TRBJ1-1; TRBD1 aligns across 10 bases. This CDR3 spans 14 amino acids. Germline V gene lookup returns CDR1 SGDLS and CDR2 YYNGEE. V shed 4 bases, J shed 5 bases, and the junction held 5 bases outside the gene matches. CDR3 in amino acids: CASSRDRGRTEAFF. DNA for the CDR3: TGTGCCAGCAGCCGAGACAGGGGGCGGACTGAAGCTTTCTTT.

The CDR3 nucleotides are TGTGCCAGCAGCCGAGGGACGACAGGAAACTATGGCTACACCTTC. This codes for CASSRGTTGNYGYTF. The chain combines TRBV5-4 with TRBJ1-2, with D possibly being TRBD1 (6 bases). The length of the CDR3 is 15 residues. Germline V lookup: CDR1 SGHNT, CDR2 YYREEE (reference sequence). The V end was cut by 4 bases, the J end by 2 bases, with 15 bases between.

This clone was recorded once. The chain carries TRBV6-6 and TRBJ1-1; possibly TRBD1 for D (5 bases). Germline-derived CDR1 and CDR2 are MNHNY and SVGAGI (reference sequence). The CDR3 spans 13 residues. V lost 1 base, J lost 6 bases, and 9 bases lay in between. The CDR3 reads CASSYFWGAEAFF. The CDR3 bases are TGTGCCAGCAGTTACTTTTGGGGGGCTGAAGCTTTCTTT.

The genes are TRBV10-3 and TRBJ1-3; 8 bases agree with TRBD1. CDR1 and CDR2 (germline): ENHRY, SYGVKD. V lost 4 bases to trimming and J lost 0 bases; unmatched junction nucleotides: 5. The CDR3 extends over 16 amino acids. CDR3 DNA: TGTGCCATCAGTGTAACAGGACAGGGCTCTGGAAACACCATATATTTT. Translation: CAISVTGQGSGNTIYF.

The J gene is TRBJ2-5, the V gene TRBV6-5; maybe TRBD2 (5 bases). Germline CDR1 MNHEY, CDR2 SVGAGI. The CDR3 runs 12 residues. The ends were cut back, 7 bases at V and 10 bases at J, with 16 bases in the middle. The CDR3: CASTSRSGDQYF. The DNA for the CDR3 is TGTGCCAGCACCTCGCGAAGCGGTGACCAGTACTTC.

The chain joins TRBV2 to TRBJ2-3; 10 bases are a match to TRBD2. With V trimmed by 5 bases and J by 1 base, 6 bases remained unmatched. The length of the CDR3 is 16 residues. Germline-derived CDR1 and CDR2 are SNHLY and FYNNEI. The CDR3 here is CASSRSGRVGTDTQYF. As DNA, the CDR3 is TGTGCCAGCAGTAGAAGCGGGAGGGTGGGCACAGATACGCAGTATTTT. The full variable domain, in which reference TRBV2 and TRBJ2-3 provide the parts outside the CDR3, is EPEVTQTPSHQVTQMGQEVILRCVPISNHLYFYWYRQILGQKVEFLVSFYNNEISEKSEIFDDQFSVERPDGSNFTLKIRSTKLEDSAMYFCASSRSGRVGTDTQYFGPGTRLTVL.

CDR3 sequence: CASSNPGQGETQYF. CDR3 coding DNA: TGTGCCAGCAGCAACCCGGGACAGGGTGAGACCCAGTACTTC. V and J are TRBV7-9 and TRBJ2-5, with 9 bases lining up with TRBD1. The germline gives CDR1 SEHNR, CDR2 FQNEAQ (reference sequence). J was trimmed by 5 bases and V by 5 bases; bases with no gene match: 6. The CDR3 is 14 amino acids.

This chain connects TRBV6-6 to TRBJ2-5; weak D call: TRBD1 (6 bases). Trimming removed 9 bases from V and 0 bases from J, with 8 bases in between. The CDR3 contains 12 residues. Germline V gene lookup returns CDR1 MNHNY and CDR2 SVGAGI (reference sequence). The CDR3 DNA reads as TGTGCCAGTCGGGACAACCAAGAGACCCAGTACTTC. Translating gives CASRDNQETQYF.

The gene calls are TRBV2 and TRBJ2-5; D is ambiguous. Trimming removed 4 bases at V and 2 bases at J, with 11 bases between. In germline, CDR1 is SNHLY, CDR2 FYNNEI. The CDR3 runs 14 residues. The CDR3 sequence is CASSVVRMQETQYF. The DNA of the CDR3 is TGTGCCAGCAGTGTGGTGAGGATGCAAGAGACCCAGTACTTC. Drawing the rest from reference TRBV2 and TRBJ2-5, the complete variable domain is EPEVTQTPSHQVTQMGQEVILRCVPISNHLYFYWYRQILGQKVEFLVSFYNNEISEKSEIFDDQFSVERPDGSNFTLKIRSTKLEDSAMYFCASSVVRMQETQYFGPGTRLLVL.

The CDR3 bases are TGTGCCAGTGGTAGGGGGCCAGGCTATGGCTACACCTTC. This encodes CASGRGPGYGYTF. This sequence joins TRBV6-6 and TRBJ1-2; TRBD1 agrees at 7 bases. This CDR3 has 13 amino acids. Germline CDR1 MNHNY, CDR2 SVGAGI (reference sequence). With V trimmed by 9 bases and J by 4 bases, 8 bases remained unmatched.

This clone has only a few counts. The rearrangement links TRBV27 to TRBJ1-1; D remains ambiguous. CDR1 is MNHEY and CDR2 is SMNVEV in the germline V gene (reference sequence). There are 16 residues in the CDR3. The ends were cut back, 6 bases at V and 8 bases at J, with 25 bases in the middle. The CDR3 protein is CASSPLDVAGKLEAFF. DNA of the CDR3: TGTGCCAGCAGCCCACTGGATGTGGCGGGGAAACTGGAAGCTTTCTTT.

CDR3 sequence reads: CASSPAGTDTQYF. The CDR3 region has the DNA TGTGCCAGCAGCCCCGCGGGCACAGATACGCAGTATTTT. The V call is TRBV7-2, the J call TRBJ2-3, with D uncertain. Germline CDR1 SGHTA, CDR2 FQGNSA. The CDR3 loop spans 13 amino acids. V was pared by 5 bases and J by 1 base, with 7 bases between.

V is TRBV5-1 and J is TRBJ2-2, with TRBD2 as a possible D gene (6 bases). This CDR3 spans 15 amino acids. Germline assignment: CDR1 SGHRS and CDR2 YFSETQ. V shed 0 bases and J shed 6 bases, with 12 bases lying between them. CDR3 nucleotide sequence: TGCGCCAGCAGCTTGGTCGGGGGAGCGGCCGGGGAGCTGTTTTTT. Residues: CASSLVGGAAGELFF.

This clone was picked up one time. V and J are TRBV5-1 and TRBJ2-1; TRBD1 matches 7 bases. The V segment lost 2 bases and the J segment 4 bases; nucleotides outside the gene matches: 12. The CDR3 is 17 residues long. CDR1 SGHRS and CDR2 YFSETQ come from the germline V gene. Here the CDR3 DNA reads TGCGCCAGCAGCTTACCCTCCGCCGGGACAGCTTACAATGAGCAGTTCTTC. As protein: CASSLPSAGTAYNEQFF.